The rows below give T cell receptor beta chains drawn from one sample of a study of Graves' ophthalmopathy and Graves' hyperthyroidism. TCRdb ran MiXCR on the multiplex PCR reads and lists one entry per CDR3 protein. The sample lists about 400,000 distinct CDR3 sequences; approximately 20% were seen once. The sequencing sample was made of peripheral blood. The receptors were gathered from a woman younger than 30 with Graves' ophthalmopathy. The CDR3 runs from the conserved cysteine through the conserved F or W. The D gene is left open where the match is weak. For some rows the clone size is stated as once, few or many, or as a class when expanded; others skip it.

CDR3nt: TGTGCCAGCAGGATCTCGGACAAGTCCTACGAGCAGTACTTC; CDR3aa: CASRISDKSYEQYF; v_gene: TRBV2; d_gene: .; abundance: many; j_gene: TRBJ2-7
CDR3nt: TGTGCCAGCAGAAGTATAGCGGGGCCTCGTGAGACCCAGTACTTC; CDR3aa: CASRSIAGPRETQYF; v_gene: TRBV7-2; d_gene: TRBD2; abundance: many; j_gene: TRBJ2-5
CDR3nt: TGTGCCAGTTTTCAGGGGCGTTGGATGAACACTGAAGCTTTCTTT; CDR3aa: CASFQGRWMNTEAFF; v_gene: TRBV28; d_gene: .; abundance: many; j_gene: TRBJ1-1
CDR3nt: TGTGCCAGCAGCTTATTCGGGACGGCGAACACCGGGGAGCTGTTTTTT; CDR3aa: CASSLFGTANTGELFF; v_gene: TRBV11-2; d_gene: .; abundance: many; j_gene: TRBJ2-2
CDR3nt: TGTGCTAGTGGTTCCCCGACAGGGGGTTATTCTGTGGTCACTGAAGCTTTCTTT; CDR3aa: CASGSPTGGYSVVTEAFF; v_gene: TRBV12-5; d_gene: TRBD1; abundance: few; j_gene: TRBJ1-1
CDR3nt: TGTGCCAGCAGTCCGACGGACAGGGCAGGGACCGGGGAGCTGTTTTTT; CDR3aa: CASSPTDRAGTGELFF; v_gene: TRBV27; d_gene: TRBD1; abundance: many; j_gene: TRBJ2-2
CDR3nt: TGTGCCAGCAGTTTCAGTCCGAGGGCGAGAAACTCCTACGAGCAGTACTTC; CDR3aa: CASSFSPRARNSYEQYF; v_gene: TRBV28; d_gene: .; abundance: many; j_gene: TRBJ2-7
CDR3nt: TGCAGCGTTGACTTTGGGGAAGGGGTAAATGGCTACACCTTC; CDR3aa: CSVDFGEGVNGYTF; v_gene: TRBV29-1; d_gene: .; abundance: many; j_gene: TRBJ1-2
CDR3nt: TGTGCCAGCAGTCCTACTATGACAGGGGAGCTGTTTTTT; CDR3aa: CASSPTMTGELFF; v_gene: TRBV6-2/TRBV6-3; d_gene: .; abundance: .; j_gene: TRBJ2-2
CDR3nt: TGTGCCAGCAGTTGGGTGTCGGAGCTAAAGCAGTACTTC; CDR3aa: CASSWVSELKQYF; v_gene: TRBV28; d_gene: .; abundance: many; j_gene: TRBJ2-7
CDR3nt: TGTGCCAGCAGTCTCTACACAGATACGCAGTATTTT; CDR3aa: CASSLYTDTQYF; v_gene: TRBV12-3/TRBV12-4; d_gene: .; abundance: .; j_gene: TRBJ2-3
CDR3nt: TGCGCCAGCAGCCACGAGACCTCCCTAGTGTCCCCCGAAGCTTTCTTT; CDR3aa: CASSHETSLVSPEAFF; v_gene: TRBV4-3; d_gene: .; abundance: few; j_gene: TRBJ1-1
CDR3nt: TGTGCCAGCAGCTTAGGGGAGGGCGGGGGGATGTGGCAAGAGACCCAGTACTTC; CDR3aa: CASSLGEGGGMWQETQYF; v_gene: TRBV11-3; d_gene: TRBD2; abundance: many; j_gene: TRBJ2-5
CDR3nt: TGTGCCAGCAGTTTCCACCGGACCCCGTCGTTCGGGCCCCAGCATTTT; CDR3aa: CASSFHRTPSFGPQHF; v_gene: TRBV12-3/TRBV12-4; d_gene: .; abundance: many; j_gene: TRBJ1-5
CDR3nt: TGTGCCAGCAGACCCAGGGGGCCGGGGACCCAGTACTTC; CDR3aa: CASRPRGPGTQYF; v_gene: TRBV12-3/TRBV12-4; d_gene: TRBD1; abundance: many; j_gene: TRBJ2-5
CDR3nt: TGCGCCAGCAGCCCAACGACAGGGGAGGAAAACACCGGGGAGCTGTTTTTT; CDR3aa: CASSPTTGEENTGELFF; v_gene: TRBV4-1; d_gene: TRBD1; abundance: many; j_gene: TRBJ2-2
CDR3nt: TGCAGCGTTGGCCAAGGGACAGGGAACGAGCAGTACTTC; CDR3aa: CSVGQGTGNEQYF; v_gene: TRBV29-1; d_gene: TRBD1; abundance: many; j_gene: TRBJ2-7
CDR3nt: TGTGCCAGCAGTTACTCGCAGAGCTCCTACGAGCAGTACTTC; CDR3aa: CASSYSQSSYEQYF; v_gene: TRBV6-6; d_gene: .; abundance: many; j_gene: TRBJ2-7
CDR3nt: TGTGCCAGTAGCTTCGGGGCCTCCTCTGGAAACACCATATATTTT; CDR3aa: CASSFGASSGNTIYF; v_gene: TRBV19; d_gene: .; abundance: many; j_gene: TRBJ1-3
CDR3nt: TGTGCCAGCAGTTTCCCGCAGGGGCAAGGTCAGCCCCAGCATTTT; CDR3aa: CASSFPQGQGQPQHF; v_gene: TRBV28; d_gene: .; abundance: .; j_gene: TRBJ1-5
CDR3nt: TGTGCCAGCAGCGGCGACACTAGCGTGCATTATGAGCAGTTCTTC; CDR3aa: CASSGDTSVHYEQFF; v_gene: TRBV9; d_gene: TRBD2; abundance: many; j_gene: TRBJ2-1
CDR3nt: TGCAGCGTTGTCCAGCTGCAGTCGAACACTGAAGCTTTCTTT; CDR3aa: CSVVQLQSNTEAFF; v_gene: TRBV29-1; d_gene: .; abundance: many; j_gene: TRBJ1-1
CDR3nt: TGTGCCAGCAGTTACGACCGGGAGGATCAGCCCCAGCATTTT; CDR3aa: CASSYDREDQPQHF; v_gene: TRBV6-5; d_gene: .; abundance: .; j_gene: TRBJ1-5
CDR3nt: TGTGCCAGCGCCGTCCCGGGACAGGGGGGTAGGCCCCAGCATTTT; CDR3aa: CASAVPGQGGRPQHF; v_gene: TRBV28; d_gene: TRBD1; abundance: many; j_gene: TRBJ1-5
CDR3nt: TGCGCCAGCAGCGGGGGGCCATCCGAGGGCGAGCAGTACTTC; CDR3aa: CASSGGPSEGEQYF; v_gene: TRBV5-1; d_gene: .; abundance: few; j_gene: TRBJ2-7